Presented here are 26 T cell receptor beta chains from one specimen sequenced in a study of CD8+CD57+ T cells in acquired aplastic anemia. Patients chosen for sequencing had shown CD8+CD57+ cell expansion by flow cytometry. The template for TCR beta VDJ and CDR3 sequence profiling was genomic DNA. MiXCR was run by TCRdb on the reads, yielding one entry per CDR3 protein. The sample has roughly 180,000 distinct CDR3 sequences, roughly 50% seen once. The sequencing sample was made of sorted CD4+, CD8+, or CD8+CD57+ T cells (not recorded which) from PBMCs. The source is a human donor with aplastic anemia.

The chain's CDR3 is CSAGPGTSICEQYF. Written as DNA, the CDR3 is TGCAGTGCTGGACCCGGGACTAGCATTTGCGAGCAGTACTTC. V gene TRBV20-1 combines with J gene TRBJ2-7, with 9 bases that match TRBD2. Germline trimming cut 5 bases from V and 6 bases from J; bases unmatched to any gene: 11. Germline values: CDR1 DFQATT, CDR2 SNEGSKA (reference sequence). The CDR3 has 14 residues.

To note about this clonotype: This may be a read error, as it is one base from a much larger clone. This rearrangement joins TRBV20-1 to TRBJ1-1, with 9 bases aligning to TRBD1. V was pared by 1 base and J by 6 bases, with 6 bases of the junction left unmatched. The V gene's germline CDR1 is DFQATT and CDR2 SNEGSKA (reference sequence). The CDR3 covers 14 residues. The CDR3 spells CSARGTGGASEAFF. CDR3 coding DNA: TGCAGTGCTAGAGGTACAGGGGGCGCATCTGAAGCTTTCTTT.

This chain uses TRBV10-3 with TRBJ2-7; 11 bases line up with TRBD2. Germline CDR1 is ENHRY and CDR2 is SYGVKD. The CDR3 has 17 amino acids. The V gene end was trimmed by 2 bases and the J gene end by 0 bases; junction bases not matched to a gene: 6. CDR3 amino acids: CAISERGSGRASYEQYF. CDR3 DNA sequence: TGTGCCATCAGTGAGCGGGGTAGCGGGAGGGCCTCCTACGAGCAGTACTTC.

This clonotype showed up many times. V and J are TRBV10-3 and TRBJ2-2; D is uncertain. The CDR3 is 14 amino acids. V was clipped by 0 bases and J by 1 base, with 3 bases between them. CDR1 and CDR2 (germline): ENHRY, SYGVKD. The CDR3 DNA follows: TGTGCCATCAGTGAGTCCAGGAACACCGGGGAGCTGTTTTTT. Its protein is CAISESRNTGELFF.

This clonotype was recorded a few times. The J gene is TRBJ2-3, the V gene TRBV4-1; no clear D. In germline, CDR1 is MGHRA, CDR2 YSYEKL. V shed 2 bases and J shed 7 bases, with 19 bases lying between them. The CDR3 contains 16 residues. CDR3 amino acids: CASSQPSTTGEYTQYF. In nucleotides, the CDR3 is TGCGCCAGCAGCCAACCCTCTACCACCGGAGAATATACGCAGTATTTT.

J is TRBJ2-5 and V is TRBV20-1, with 12 bases lining up with TRBD1. V lost 0 bases to trimming and J lost 5 bases; unmatched junction nucleotides: 13. The CDR3 runs to 18 residues. The germline CDR1 and CDR2 sequences are DFQATT and SNEGSKA (reference sequence). The CDR3 sequence: CSARDRGEGQGASETQYF. The CDR3 nucleotides are TGCAGTGCTAGAGATCGGGGTGAGGGACAGGGGGCTTCGGAGACCCAGTACTTC.

This rearrangement joins TRBV27 to TRBJ1-1; D gene unclear. CDR3 size: 13 residues. The V and J ends lost 4 bases and 3 bases respectively, with 9 bases between them. Germline CDR1 and CDR2: MNHEY and SMNVEV (reference sequence). The CDR3 loop is CASSWGMYTEAFF. The CDR3 region has the DNA TGTGCCAGCAGTTGGGGTATGTACACTGAAGCTTTCTTT.

The chain employs TRBV19 and TRBJ1-2, with 10 bases fitting TRBD1. CDR1 is LNHDA, CDR2 SQIVND, per germline (reference sequence). The V and J ends lost 3 bases and 4 bases, in that order; junction bases with no gene match: 5. The CDR3 extends over 15 amino acids. The chain's CDR3 is CASSIRTGGGYGYTF. The CDR3 DNA reads as TGTGCCAGTAGTATCCGGACAGGGGGTGGCTATGGCTACACCTTC.

The chain couples TRBV10-3 to TRBJ2-7; 7 bases agree with TRBD1. Germline assignment: CDR1 ENHRY and CDR2 SYGVKD. This CDR3 comprises 14 residues. Losses at the gene ends were 6 bases for V and 4 bases for J; bases not matched to a gene: 9. CDR3 DNA sequence: TGTGCCATCAGGGATGACCAGGGGGTATACGAGCAGTACTTC. It yields the protein CAIRDDQGVYEQYF.

The CDR3 here is CASSVGAGPGMNTEAFF. The CDR3 region has the DNA TGTGCCAGCAGTGTCGGAGCAGGGCCAGGGATGAACACTGAAGCTTTCTTT. The rearrangement uses TRBV11-1 and TRBJ1-1; tentative D call: TRBD1 (5 bases). Per the germline V gene, CDR1 is SGHAT and CDR2 is FQDESV (reference sequence). This CDR3 region has 17 residues. V lost 6 bases to trimming and J lost 0 bases, with 20 bases between them. Full variable domain (remainder filled in from reference TRBV11-1 and TRBJ1-1): EAEVAQSPRYKITEKSQAVAFWCDPISGHATLYWYRQILGQGPELLVQFQDESVVDDSQLPKDRFSAERLKGVDSTLKIQPAELGDSAMYLCASSVGAGPGMNTEAFFGQGTRLTVV.

In this sample, this clonotype turned up many times. The chain links TRBV2 to TRBJ2-3, with 9 bases matching TRBD2. The trim removed 7 bases at V and 2 bases at J, leaving 10 bases unmatched. The CDR3 runs to 16 residues. The germline CDR1 and CDR2 sequences are SNHLY and FYNNEI. CDR3 amino acids: CASTERVAGDTDTQYF. The CDR3 DNA is TGTGCCAGCACCGAAAGGGTAGCGGGGGACACAGATACGCAGTATTTT.

The table lists this clonotype with a count of one. This rearrangement joins TRBV7-2 to TRBJ2-7; 8 positions match TRBD1. The CDR3 is 15 residues long. Unmatched junction bases numbered 7, after V lost 5 bases and J lost 1 base. CDR1 is SGHTA and CDR2 is FQGNSA in the germline V gene. The CDR3 sequence: CASSPRDRPSYEQYF. Here the CDR3 DNA reads TGTGCCAGCAGCCCCCGGGACAGGCCTTCCTACGAGCAGTACTTC.

The chain is built from TRBV7-9 and TRBJ2-7; D gene unclear. V dropped 5 bases and J dropped 5 bases, with 7 bases sitting between them. There are 11 residues in the CDR3. CDR1 SEHNR and CDR2 FQNEAQ come from the germline V gene (reference sequence). Here the CDR3 DNA reads TGTGCCAGCAGCGTGAATAACGAGCAGTACTTC. Amino acids: CASSVNNEQYF.

Comments on this clonotype: Its ends do not fully match the called genes, so a read error is possible. The chain combines TRBV20-1 with TRBJ1-1; 7 nucleotides match TRBD1. CDR1 is DFQATT and CDR2 is SNEGSKA in the germline V gene (reference sequence). The CDR3 is 13 residues long. The CDR3 coding sequence is TGCAGAGCTAGGGGACAGATGAACACTGGAGCTTTCTTT. Its protein product is CRARGQMNTGAFF.

The chain has TRBV7-2 and TRBJ1-6; TRBD1 might be the D (6 bases). Per germline, CDR1 SGHTA and CDR2 FQGNSA. This CDR3 spans 15 amino acids. V was pared by 8 bases and J by 4 bases, with 15 bases between. CDR3 nucleotide sequence: TGTGCCAGCCAGAGGACAGACACATATAATTCACCCCTCCACTTT. Its translation: CASQRTDTYNSPLHF.

A note on this clonotype: Compared with germline, one end of the junction differs, possibly owing to a read error. The chain links TRBV28 to TRBJ2-7, with D perhaps matching TRBD1 or TRBD2 (5 bases each). The V gene's germline CDR1 is MDHEN and CDR2 SYDVKM. The length of the CDR3 is 14 residues. As DNA, the CDR3 is TGTGCCAGCGCGGGCAGGGATTTTTCCTACGAGCGGTACTTC. Its translation: CASAGRDFSYERYF. Supplemented by reference TRBV28 and TRBJ2-7, the full variable domain reads DVKVTQSSRYLVKRTGEKVFLECVQDMDHENMFWYRQDPGLGLRLIYFSYDVKMKEKGDIPEGYSVSREKKERFSLILESASTNQTSMYLCASAGRDFSYERYFGPGTRLTVT.

This clonotype has at least ten counts. This sequence joins TRBV7-3 and TRBJ2-1; no definite D call. The CDR3 spans 15 residues. Looked up from germline, CDR1 is SGHTA and CDR2 is FQGTGA. V gave up 0 bases and J gave up 5 bases, with 11 bases separating them. In nucleotides, the CDR3 is TGTGCCAGCAGCTTAACCGCCTCCTTTAACAATGAGCAGTTCTTC. Protein: CASSLTASFNNEQFF.

The chain has TRBV19 and TRBJ1-5; D uncertain. Trimming took off 6 bases at V and 6 bases at J, with 9 bases between the two ends. The CDR3 extends over 12 amino acids. The germline V gene encodes CDR1 LNHDA and CDR2 SQIVND (reference sequence). CDR3 loop: CASRDRGQPQHF. The CDR3 coding sequence is TGTGCCAGTAGGGACCGCGGTCAGCCCCAGCATTTT.

This clonotype was detected ten times or more. The CDR3 here is CAIYTGGSGNTIYF. The CDR3 region has the DNA TGTGCCATTTACACAGGGGGCTCTGGAAACACCATATATTTT. The rearrangement links TRBV2 to TRBJ1-3, with 8 bases that match TRBD1. This CDR3 is built from 14 residues. V lost 10 bases and J lost 0; bases outside the gene matches: 5. Germline V gives CDR1 SNHLY, CDR2 FYNNEI.

The genes are TRBV29-1 and TRBJ1-1; D is perhaps TRBD1 (6 bases). V lost 5 bases and J 0 bases, leaving 10 bases between the germline ends. Germline values: CDR1 SQVTM, CDR2 ANQGSEA. CDR3 length: 13 amino acids. Written as DNA, the CDR3 is TGCAGCGTTAGACAGGTTCTGAACACTGAAGCTTTCTTT. Its protein is CSVRQVLNTEAFF.

The sample holds many counts of this clonotype. This chain uses TRBV7-8 with TRBJ1-1, with D unclear. V lost 5 bases, J lost 1 base, and 11 bases lay in between. The CDR3 length is 14 residues. Germline values: CDR1 SGHVS, CDR2 FQNEAQ. CDR3 region: CASSLTRENTEAFF. In DNA, the CDR3 is TGTGCCAGCAGCCTAACAAGGGAGAACACTGAAGCTTTCTTT.

This clonotype was counted at least ten times. This rearrangement joins TRBV9 to TRBJ2-3, with D possibly matching TRBD2 (5 bases). Per germline, CDR1 SGDLS and CDR2 YYNGEE. V lost 0 bases to trimming and J lost 4 bases, with 9 bases between them. The CDR3 is 14 residues long. This CDR3 is CASSVARGSDTQYF. CDR3 DNA sequence: TGTGCCAGCAGCGTAGCGAGAGGGTCAGATACGCAGTATTTT.

This chain links TRBV6-2 or TRBV6-3 with TRBJ2-5; 12 nucleotides agree with TRBD1. The J call may be in error: the DNA end matches TRBJ2-1 better. The CDR3 extends over 15 amino acids. CDR1 is MNHEY and CDR2 is SVGEGT in the germline V gene. The CDR3 here is CASSPGQGAVNEQFF. CDR3 DNA: TGTGCCAGCAGCCCGGGACAGGGGGCCGTCAATGAGCAGTTCTTC.

In this sample, this clonotype turned up many times. The DNA for the CDR3 is TGTGCCATCAGTGAGACTAGCGGGGGGTTCGAGCAGTACTTC. Its translation: CAISETSGGFEQYF. The chain carries TRBV10-3 and TRBJ2-7, with 12 bases identical to TRBD2. The V gene end was trimmed by 2 bases and the J gene end by 6 bases; junction bases not matched to a gene: 2. This CDR3 is built from 14 residues. CDR1 is ENHRY and CDR2 is SYGVKD in the germline V gene.

The chain carries TRBV2 and TRBJ1-2; 7 bases line up with TRBD1. This CDR3 has 15 amino acids. The junction had 8 bases not matched to a gene; V was cut back by 0 bases and J by 7 bases. Germline V gives CDR1 SNHLY, CDR2 FYNNEI. The CDR3 spells CASSEAGGDVGGYTF. The CDR3 coding sequence is TGTGCCAGCAGTGAAGCAGGGGGCGACGTTGGTGGCTACACCTTC.

This clonotype was counted between two and nine times. The chain carries TRBV18 and TRBJ1-1; TRBD1 is a possible D gene (6 bases). V was shortened by 6 bases and J by 0 bases, with 14 bases between the two germline ends. Germline lookup yields CDR1 KGHSH and CDR2 LQKENI. There are 15 residues in the CDR3. DNA of the CDR3: TGTGCCAGCTCTTATGCAGGGGACATGAACACTGAAGCTTTCTTT. Translation: CASSYAGDMNTEAFF.